This record concerns one TCR beta chain sequence. The record originates from a study of control samples from healthy donors and cancer patients. The CDR3 is 16 residues long. CDR1 SGHKS and CDR2 YYEKEE come from the germline V gene (reference sequence). Trimming at V came to 3 bases and at J to 2 bases, leaving 6 bases not matched to a gene. Sequenced by immunoSEQ multiplex PCR; TCRdb stores in-frame clones only, minus some. The sample has around 180,000 clones, around 88% seen once. This chain joins TRBV5-5 and TRBJ2-2; 8 nucleotides line up with TRBD2. The receptor was derived from a woman aged 30 to 39 in good health. The sample was blood. The CDR3 nucleotides read TGTGCCAGCAGCTCCGCCGGGACTAGTAACACCGGGGAGCTGTTTTTT. It translates to CASSSAGTSNTGELFF.